The 27 T cell receptor beta chains in this list originate from one sample, sequenced in a study of CD8+ T cells in alopecia areata. Extracted RNA was reverse transcribed, and the resulting cDNA served as sequencing template. TCRdb's copy holds only in-frame clones and misses some; the assay was immunoSEQ multiplex PCR. The sample includes 150,000 or so clones, more than 45% of them seen just once. Sequencing was carried out using CD4+ T cells sorted from blood. The receptor set was obtained from a human donor with alopecia areata.

Worth noting for this clone: One end of the junction varies from germline; a read error may be responsible. The chain has TRBV29-1 and TRBJ2-1; D is ambiguous. The CDR3 length is 11 residues. Germline CDR1 and CDR2: SQVTM and ANQGSEA. CDR3 amino acids: CGVGGYNEQFF. The CDR3 DNA sequence: TGCGGCGTCGGCGGTTACAATGAGCAGTTCTTC.

The V and J genes are TRBV18 and TRBJ1-2, with D possibly matching TRBD1 (6 bases). Germline assignment: CDR1 KGHSH and CDR2 LQKENI. The V gene lost 0 bases and the J gene lost 5 bases, with 13 bases spanning the gap. CDR3 length: 15 amino acids. In DNA form, the CDR3 reads TGTGCCAGCTCACCACCGAGGACAGCTAGTTATGGCTACACCTTC. Its protein is CASSPPRTASYGYTF.

This chain connects TRBV29-1 to TRBJ2-3; the match to TRBD1 covers 8 bases. CDR3 length equals 13 residues. Germline CDR1 is SQVTM and CDR2 is ANQGSEA. The V segment lost 6 bases and the J segment 5 bases; nucleotides outside the gene matches: 7. CDR3 sequence (DNA): TGCAGCGTCCAGACAGGGGTTGGAGATACGCAGTATTTT. Amino acid sequence: CSVQTGVGDTQYF.

The V gene is TRBV9, the J gene TRBJ1-2, with 8 nucleotides matching TRBD1. Trimming removed 3 bases from V and 8 bases from J; junction bases left unmatched: 15. Per the germline V gene, CDR1 is SGDLS and CDR2 is YYNGEE. The CDR3 length is 16 residues. The CDR3 region has the DNA TGTGCCAGCAGCGCGACCGGGACAGGAGGACAGCAGGGCTACACCTTC. Protein product: CASSATGTGGQQGYTF. Full variable domain (remainder filled in from reference TRBV9 and TRBJ1-2): DSGVTQTPKHLITATGQRVTLRCSPRSGDLSVYWYQQSLDQGLQFLIQYYNGEERAKGNILERFSAQQFPDLHSELNLSSLELGDSALYFCASSATGTGGQQGYTFGSGTRLTVV.

The V call is TRBV4-1, the J call TRBJ1-2, with D tentatively TRBD1 (5 bases). Germline CDR1 is MGHRA and CDR2 is YSYEKL. There are 17 residues in the CDR3. With 1 base removed from V and 3 bases from J, the gap between germline ends came to 18 bases. The CDR3 sequence is CASSQGASGVRDYGYTF. In DNA, the CDR3 is TGCGCCAGCAGCCAAGGGGCCTCGGGGGTTAGGGACTATGGCTACACCTTC.

The chain carries TRBV29-1 and TRBJ2-1, with 7 bases identical to TRBD2. There are 11 residues in the CDR3. CDR1 is SQVTM, CDR2 ANQGSEA, per germline. CDR3 amino acids: CRAPRGGEQFF. Here the CDR3 DNA reads TGCAGGGCTCCCCGCGGGGGTGAGCAGTTCTTC.

The rearrangement links TRBV5-1 to TRBJ2-5; 11 nucleotides agree with TRBD2. The CDR3 has 14 residues. The V segment lost 3 bases and the J segment 3 bases; nucleotides outside the gene matches: 1. The germline gives CDR1 SGHRS, CDR2 YFSETQ. The CDR3 reads CASSSGLAEETQYF. Here the CDR3 DNA reads TGCGCCAGCAGCTCGGGACTAGCGGAAGAGACCCAGTACTTC.

The V and J genes are TRBV5-1 and TRBJ2-7; 9 bases match TRBD2. V was clipped by 4 bases and J by 4 bases; unmatched bases: 12. Per the germline V gene, CDR1 is SGHRS and CDR2 is YFSETQ. The CDR3 has 16 residues. As DNA, the CDR3 is TGCGCCAGCAGCCGAGAAGGAGTAGCGGGAGCTTACGAGCAGTACTTC. Encoded protein: CASSREGVAGAYEQYF.

This rearrangement joins TRBV27 to TRBJ2-2; D is ambiguous. Deletions cut 2 bases from V and 6 bases from J, with 13 bases between. The CDR3 has 15 residues. From germline, CDR1 is MNHEY and CDR2 SMNVEV (reference sequence). The CDR3: CASSLNPARAGELFF. For the CDR3, the DNA is TGTGCCAGCAGTTTAAACCCGGCAAGAGCCGGGGAGCTGTTTTTT.

This clone has only a few counts. The V gene is TRBV28, the J gene TRBJ2-1, with D tentatively TRBD2 (6 bases). The V end was cut by 5 bases, the J end by 1 base, with 12 bases between. CDR3 length: 15 residues. The V gene's germline CDR1 is MDHEN and CDR2 SYDVKM. The CDR3 is CASSDIAASYNEQFF. CDR3 sequence (DNA): TGTGCCAGCAGTGACATAGCGGCTTCCTACAATGAGCAGTTCTTC.

This sequence joins TRBV30 and TRBJ1-5, with D uncertain. Germline CDR1 and CDR2: GTSNPN and SVGIG (reference sequence). This CDR3 contains 13 residues. Trimming stripped 0 bases from V and 4 bases from J, with 7 bases between. The CDR3 sequence is CAWSVEWNQPQHF. The CDR3 DNA is TGTGCCTGGAGTGTCGAATGGAATCAGCCCCAGCATTTT.

The V and J genes are TRBV27 and TRBJ2-7; 8 bases are a match to TRBD1. The ends lost 4 bases at V and 3 bases at J; junction bases unmatched: 8. The CDR3 length is 15 residues. Germline CDR1 MNHEY, CDR2 SMNVEV (reference sequence). The DNA for the CDR3 is TGTGCCAGCAGTTACCACGGACAGGGCATCTACGAGCAGTACTTC. Translating gives CASSYHGQGIYEQYF.

The genes are TRBV7-2 and TRBJ2-7; no reliable D call. The V end lost 6 bases, the J end lost 3 bases, and 9 bases lay between the germline ends. The CDR3 loop spans 12 amino acids. Germline-derived CDR1 and CDR2 are SGHTA and FQGNSA. As DNA, the CDR3 is TGTGCCAGCAGACCCGACGGCTACGAGCAGTACTTC. This translates into CASRPDGYEQYF.

The chain links TRBV29-1 to TRBJ2-1; D gene ambiguous. Germline values: CDR1 SQVTM, CDR2 ANQGSEA. Deletions cut 7 bases from V and 8 bases from J, with 12 bases between. The CDR3 has 11 amino acids. The CDR3 bases are TGCAGCGCTGAGGTCGGGCATGAGCAGTTCTTC. Translated, it gives CSAEVGHEQFF.

The chain links TRBV11-2 to TRBJ2-5; D remains unclear. CDR3 length equals 13 residues. V gave up 3 bases and J gave up 5 bases, with 10 bases separating them. Per germline, CDR1 SGHAT and CDR2 FQNNGV. CDR3 in DNA: TGTGCCAGCAGCTTCCAAGAAAAGGAGACCCAGTACTTC. It translates to CASSFQEKETQYF. The variable domain in full, with the rest retrieved from reference TRBV11-2 and TRBJ2-5, is EAGVAQSPRYKIIEKRQSVAFWCNPISGHATLYWYQQILGQGPKLLIQFQNNGVVDDSQLPKDRFSAERLKGVDSTLKIQPAKLEDSAVYLCASSFQEKETQYFGPGTRLLVL.

This clone was counted a few times. CDR3 bases: TGCAGCGTTGTCCCTGGTCAGGGGGCAATAGGCGAGCAGTACTTC. This codes for CSVVPGQGAIGEQYF. V usage is TRBV29-1 and J usage is TRBJ2-7, with 8 bases that match TRBD1. This CDR3 region has 15 residues. Trimming removed 4 bases from V and 6 bases from J; junction bases left unmatched: 14. Per the germline V gene, CDR1 is SQVTM and CDR2 is ANQGSEA.

This clone has a handful of counts. The rearrangement uses TRBV27 and TRBJ1-2; possible D gene TRBD1, 5 bases. This CDR3 comprises 15 residues. The V gene's germline CDR1 is MNHEY and CDR2 SMNVEV (reference sequence). Deletions cut 2 bases from V and 0 bases from J, with 10 bases between. The CDR3 nucleotides are TGTGCCAGCAGTTTAGCAGGGCGTACTAACTATGGCTACACCTTC. The encoded protein is CASSLAGRTNYGYTF.

CDR3 amino acids: CSALGTGSYEQYF. DNA of the CDR3: TGCAGCGCCCTCGGGACTGGTTCCTACGAGCAGTACTTC. The chain uses TRBV29-1 and TRBJ2-7, with D perhaps TRBD2 (6 bases). Trimming removed 7 bases at V and 1 base at J, with 14 bases between. The CDR3 covers 13 residues. In germline, CDR1 is SQVTM, CDR2 ANQGSEA.

The sample holds a few counts of this clone. This chain joins TRBV7-9 and TRBJ2-7; tentative D call: TRBD1 (6 bases). Germline lookup yields CDR1 SEHNR and CDR2 FQNEAQ (reference sequence). The CDR3 is 13 amino acids. Trimming pared 5 bases from V and 6 bases from J, leaving 14 bases between. The DNA of the CDR3 is TGTGCCAGCAGCGGCAGCAGGGGAACCGAGCAGTACTTC. Translating gives CASSGSRGTEQYF.

The V and J genes are TRBV29-1 and TRBJ2-7; 7 bases are shared with TRBD1. The germline V gene has CDR1 SQVTM and CDR2 ANQGSEA. Trimming took 5 bases from V and 2 from J; bases not matched to a gene: 9. The CDR3 consists of 14 residues. The CDR3, as DNA: TGCAGCGTTATTACAGGGGCGAAAACCTACGAGCAGTACTTC. Translating gives CSVITGAKTYEQYF.

V is TRBV29-1 and J is TRBJ2-7; TRBD1 is a possible D gene (5 bases). This CDR3 contains 12 residues. Trimming removed 7 bases from V and 1 base from J, with 11 bases in between. Germline CDR1 reads SQVTM; CDR2 reads ANQGSEA. The CDR3 region is CSGGHGSYEQYF. The CDR3 nucleotides read TGCAGCGGCGGACATGGGTCCTACGAGCAGTACTTC.

This clone was counted only a few times. The chain has TRBV7-3 and TRBJ2-1; tentatively, D is TRBD2 (7 bases). Trimming pared 5 bases from V and 4 bases from J, leaving 15 bases between. The CDR3 extends over 15 amino acids. Germline V gene sequence: CDR1 SGHTA, CDR2 FQGTGA. This chain's CDR3 is CASSPGGAGYNEQFF. The DNA for the CDR3 is TGTGCCAGCAGCCCTGGGGGGGCGGGATACAATGAGCAGTTCTTC.

In its sample, this clone was seen once. The CDR3: CASSLLAGGPYTGELFF. CDR3 sequence (DNA): TGTGCCAGCAGCTTACTAGCGGGAGGGCCTTACACCGGGGAGCTGTTTTTT. The chain uses TRBV13 and TRBJ2-2; 12 nucleotides align to TRBD2. The V and J ends lost 2 bases and 3 bases, in that order; junction bases with no gene match: 4. Germline CDR1 is PRHDT and CDR2 is FYEKMQ (reference sequence). There are 17 residues in the CDR3.

The chain couples TRBV11-2 to TRBJ2-5, with 10 nucleotides matching TRBD1. There are 14 residues in the CDR3. V trimming: 3 bases; J trimming: 3 bases; junction bases outside the gene matches: 1. Looked up from germline, CDR1 is SGHAT and CDR2 is FQNNGV. In nucleotides, the CDR3 is TGTGCCAGCAGCTTGGACAGGGGGGAAGAGACCCAGTACTTC. This sequence encodes CASSLDRGEETQYF.

The chain carries TRBV7-3 and TRBJ2-5, with 9 bases aligning to TRBD2. The germline V gene encodes CDR1 SGHTA and CDR2 FQGTGA. The CDR3 spans 14 residues. V lost 1 base and J lost 5; bases outside the gene matches: 2. In nucleotides, the CDR3 is TGTGCCAGCAGCTTAATTGCGGGAGGGGAGACCCAGTACTTC. The encoded protein is CASSLIAGGETQYF.

The V and J genes are TRBV6-5 and TRBJ1-1; 7 positions agree with TRBD1. J was trimmed by 7 bases and V by 6 bases; bases with no gene match: 5. Germline values: CDR1 MNHEY, CDR2 SVGAGI. The CDR3 consists of 12 residues. In DNA form, the CDR3 reads TGTGCCAGCAGCACAGGGGAGAGTGAAGCTTTCTTT. Translation gives CASSTGESEAFF.

Only a few counts were recorded for this clone. This chain connects TRBV19 to TRBJ2-7, with a weak D call TRBD2 (6 bases). This CDR3 is 14 amino acids long. Germline CDR1 and CDR2: LNHDA and SQIVND (reference sequence). With 9 bases removed from V and 7 bases from J, the gap between germline ends came to 22 bases. This chain's CDR3 is CASKGSSGGVEQYF. DNA for the CDR3: TGTGCCAGCAAGGGGAGTAGCGGTGGTGTAGAGCAGTACTTC.